The rows below give T cell receptor beta chains drawn from one sample of a study of cytomegalovirus exposure and HLA in healthy donors. Repertoires were generated with immunoSEQ multiplex PCR, while TCRdb's copy carries only in-frame clones and drops some. The data hold 90,000 to 150,000 clones, with about 73% observed a single time. The sequenced sample consisted of PBMCs. These TCRs come from a woman aged 40 to 50 in good health and CMV-seronegative. CDR3s include the opening cysteine and the closing phenylalanine or tryptophan. The order of the fields is D gene, V gene, J gene, clone size, CDR3 DNA, CDR3 protein. A D gene is named only where the DNA matches it firmly. Clone size is shown for a subset of rows, as once, few, many or a class of expanded clone.

d_gene: NA; v_gene: TRBV18; j_gene: TRBJ2-2; abundance: NA; CDR3nt: TGTGCCAGCTTTACGGACAGAGCGAACACCGGGGAGCTGTTTTTT; CDR3aa: CASFTDRANTGELFF
d_gene: NA; v_gene: TRBV6-1; j_gene: TRBJ2-7; abundance: NA; CDR3nt: TGTGCCAGCACGGCATCGGGCTCCTACGAGCAGTACTTC; CDR3aa: CASTASGSYEQYF
d_gene: TRBD2; v_gene: TRBV6-5; j_gene: TRBJ2-1; abundance: few; CDR3nt: TGTGCCAGCAGTTACGGACTAGCGGGGAATGAGCAGTTCTTC; CDR3aa: CASSYGLAGNEQFF
d_gene: TRBD1; v_gene: TRBV5-4; j_gene: TRBJ1-1; abundance: NA; CDR3nt: TGTGCCAGCAGCTGGGACAGGGACACTGAAGCTTTCTTT; CDR3aa: CASSWDRDTEAFF
d_gene: NA; v_gene: TRBV27; j_gene: TRBJ1-5; abundance: NA; CDR3nt: TGTGCCAGCAGTTTTAACCCTTCGCGTGACAATCAGCCCCAGCATTTT; CDR3aa: CASSFNPSRDNQPQHF
d_gene: NA; v_gene: TRBV6-8; j_gene: TRBJ2-1; abundance: few; CDR3nt: TGTGCCAGCAGCTCCCGTCCGCGGGGAAGCTCCTACAATGAGCAGTTCTTC; CDR3aa: CASSSRPRGSSYNEQFF
d_gene: NA; v_gene: TRBV9; j_gene: TRBJ2-1; abundance: NA; CDR3nt: TGTGCCAGCAGCGTAGGGCAGAAGTTATACAATGAGCAGTTCTTC; CDR3aa: CASSVGQKLYNEQFF
d_gene: TRBD1; v_gene: TRBV9; j_gene: TRBJ2-7; abundance: NA; CDR3nt: TGTGCCAGCAGCCCCCACGGACAGGGTACCTACGAGCAGTACTTC; CDR3aa: CASSPHGQGTYEQYF
d_gene: TRBD1; v_gene: TRBV4-3; j_gene: TRBJ1-6; abundance: few; CDR3nt: TGCGCCAGCAGCCAAGATGTCCCAGGGGGAACTAATTCACCCCTCCACTTT; CDR3aa: CASSQDVPGGTNSPLHF
d_gene: NA; v_gene: TRBV28; j_gene: TRBJ2-5; abundance: few; CDR3nt: TGTGCCAGCAGCCTGACCAGGGTTCCGGAGACCCAGTACTTC; CDR3aa: CASSLTRVPETQYF
d_gene: NA; v_gene: TRBV5-5; j_gene: TRBJ1-5; abundance: NA; CDR3nt: TGTGCCAGCAGCTGGTCAGACAATCAGCCCCAGCATTTT; CDR3aa: CASSWSDNQPQHF
d_gene: TRBD1; v_gene: TRBV2; j_gene: TRBJ2-1; abundance: few; CDR3nt: TGTGCCAGCGGGACAGGGATACTCAGGCTTAATGAGCAGTTCTTC; CDR3aa: CASGTGILRLNEQFF
d_gene: NA; v_gene: TRBV28; j_gene: TRBJ1-5; abundance: few; CDR3nt: TGTGCCAGCAGCCCGGGACAAGTGGACCAGCCCCAGCATTTT; CDR3aa: CASSPGQVDQPQHF
d_gene: NA; v_gene: TRBV7-2; j_gene: TRBJ1-2; abundance: NA; CDR3nt: TGTGCCAGCAGCTTACGTCCATGGGGTGGAGGTGACGATGGCTACACCTTC; CDR3aa: CASSLRPWGGGDDGYTF
d_gene: NA; v_gene: TRBV27; j_gene: TRBJ1-1; abundance: NA; CDR3nt: TGTGCCAGCAGCAGGGTCGCGAACACTGAAGCTTTCTTT; CDR3aa: CASSRVANTEAFF
d_gene: NA; v_gene: TRBV11-2; j_gene: TRBJ2-5; abundance: NA; CDR3nt: TGTGCCAGCAGCCTCCTCCGGCGGGGGCTCCGGCCCCAAGAGACCCAGTACTTC; CDR3aa: CASSLLRRGLRPQETQYF
d_gene: TRBD1; v_gene: TRBV7-7; j_gene: TRBJ2-7; abundance: NA; CDR3nt: TGTGCTAGCAGCTCATCGCCGGGACAGTTAAACGAGCAGTACTTC; CDR3aa: CASSSSPGQLNEQYF
d_gene: TRBD1; v_gene: TRBV4-3; j_gene: TRBJ1-3; abundance: NA; CDR3nt: TGCGCCAGCAGCCAAGACTCCAGGGGGCTCGGAAACACCATATATTTT; CDR3aa: CASSQDSRGLGNTIYF
d_gene: NA; v_gene: TRBV7-6; j_gene: TRBJ2-1; abundance: NA; CDR3nt: TGTGCCAGCAGCTTAGGGGGGGGCCGATGGGATGAGCAGTTCTTC; CDR3aa: CASSLGGGRWDEQFF
d_gene: NA; v_gene: TRBV28; j_gene: TRBJ2-7; abundance: NA; CDR3nt: TGTGCCAGCAGTTTTGGGCGGGCACGGGCCTCCGAGCAGTACTTC; CDR3aa: CASSFGRARASEQYF
d_gene: NA; v_gene: TRBV6-5; j_gene: TRBJ2-7; abundance: NA; CDR3nt: TGTGCCAGCCACGGCGGGCATCTCCTCGAGCAGTACTTC; CDR3aa: CASHGGHLLEQYF
d_gene: TRBD2; v_gene: TRBV9; j_gene: TRBJ2-5; abundance: NA; CDR3nt: TGTGCCAGCAGCGTAGTAGCGGGAGGAGTAGAGACCCAGTACTTC; CDR3aa: CASSVVAGGVETQYF
d_gene: NA; v_gene: TRBV5-4; j_gene: TRBJ1-2; abundance: NA; CDR3nt: TGTGCCAGCAGCCCGGACTGGGCTAACTATGGCTACACCTTC; CDR3aa: CASSPDWANYGYTF